One and the same sample provided the 26 T cell receptor beta chains below, sequenced in a study of blood T cell repertoires in COVID-19. Repertoires were generated with immunoSEQ multiplex PCR, while TCRdb's copy carries only in-frame clones and drops some. The sample lists about 170,000 clones; around 80% were seen once. The material sequenced was PBMCs or T cells enriched from blood (not recorded which). These receptors were taken from a woman in her 70s in a cohort exposed to, infected with or recovered from COVID-19 (not recorded which).

The chain has TRBV7-2 and TRBJ2-1, with D hard to call. The germline V gene has CDR1 SGHTA and CDR2 FQGNSA. The CDR3 is 12 amino acids. V was cut by 5 bases and J by 7 bases, with 9 bases left in between. CDR3 loop: CASSPPLNEQFF. The CDR3 region has the DNA TGTGCCAGCAGCCCCCCCTTAAATGAGCAGTTCTTC.

J is TRBJ1-2 and V is TRBV19; TRBD1 matches 10 bases. CDR3 length: 15 amino acids. The trim removed 3 bases at V and 7 bases at J, leaving 8 bases unmatched. Germline CDR1 LNHDA, CDR2 SQIVND (reference sequence). The CDR3 is CASSMATGGGFGYTF. The CDR3 nucleotides are TGTGCCAGTAGTATGGCGACAGGGGGCGGATTTGGCTACACCTTC.

The chain is built from TRBV7-8 and TRBJ2-7; 11 positions agree with TRBD2. J was trimmed by 0 bases and V by 5 bases; bases with no gene match: 6. CDR3 length: 16 amino acids. Germline CDR1 and CDR2: SGHVS and FQNEAQ. CDR3 bases: TGTGCCAGCAGCCCGGGGACTAGCGGCTTCTCCTACGAGCAGTACTTC. This codes for CASSPGTSGFSYEQYF.

The chain is built from TRBV6-5 and TRBJ1-1; 8 bases fit TRBD1. The length of the CDR3 is 15 residues. Germline CDR1 MNHEY, CDR2 SVGAGI. V lost 4 bases to trimming and J lost 3 bases; unmatched junction nucleotides: 7. The CDR3 DNA reads TGTGCCAGCAGTTCCGGACAGGGCGGGGACACTGAAGCTTTCTTT. Amino acid sequence: CASSSGQGGDTEAFF.

This clone turned up a few times. V gene TRBV7-6 combines with J gene TRBJ1-2, with TRBD1 as a possible D gene (6 bases). V lost 5 bases and J lost 4, with 11 bases in between. The CDR3 spans 13 residues. Per germline, CDR1 SGHVS and CDR2 FNYEAQ. The CDR3, as DNA: TGTGCCAGCAGCCCCGGACAGACCTATGGCTACACCTTC. It encodes CASSPGQTYGYTF. The variable domain in full, with the rest retrieved from reference TRBV7-6 and TRBJ1-2, is GAGVSQSPRYKVTKRGQDVALRCDPISGHVSLYWYRQALGQGPEFLTYFNYEAQQDKSGLPNDRFSAERPEGSISTLTIQRTEQRDSAMYRCASSPGQTYGYTFGSGTRLTVV.

Concerning this clone itself: The same CDR3 is also encoded by other DNA sequences in this sample. The V gene is TRBV7-2, the J gene TRBJ2-1; 12 positions match TRBD2. With V trimmed by 6 bases and J by 3 bases, 6 bases remained unmatched. The CDR3 length is 16 residues. Germline V gene lookup returns CDR1 SGHTA and CDR2 FQGNSA. CDR3 bases: TGTGCCAGCAGTACAGGACTAGCGGGACTCTACAATGAGCAGTTCTTC. This gives the protein CASSTGLAGLYNEQFF.

The V and J genes are TRBV11-2 and TRBJ1-1, with 7 nucleotides matching TRBD1. Germline trimming cut 3 bases from V and 1 base from J; bases unmatched to any gene: 2. Germline V lookup: CDR1 SGHAT, CDR2 FQNNGV. This CDR3 spans 14 amino acids. The CDR3 region is CASSFYRGNTEAFF. The DNA of the CDR3 is TGTGCCAGCAGCTTTTACAGGGGGAACACTGAAGCTTTCTTT.

This clone was detected a few times. The chain carries TRBV2 and TRBJ2-7; 11 positions match TRBD2. The V gene end was trimmed by 7 bases and the J gene end by 5 bases; junction bases not matched to a gene: 10. The CDR3 sequence is 15 residues long. CDR1 is SNHLY and CDR2 is FYNNEI in the germline V gene. The DNA for the CDR3 is TGTGCCAGCATGTCCGGGACTAGCGGAGGAGACGAGCAGTACTTC. Translating it yields CASMSGTSGGDEQYF.

This rearrangement joins TRBV7-3 to TRBJ1-5; 9 bases are shared with TRBD1. The CDR3 runs 18 residues. With V trimmed by 2 bases and J by 3 bases, 11 bases remained unmatched. CDR1 and CDR2 from the germline V gene are SGHTA and FQGTGA. CDR3 residues: CASSLLGTGRGDNQPQHF. The CDR3 DNA follows: TGTGCCAGCAGCTTATTAGGGACAGGGAGGGGGGACAATCAGCCCCAGCATTTT.

In its sample, this clone was seen a few times. The V call is TRBV7-2, the J call TRBJ1-5, with a weak D call TRBD1 (5 bases). V shed 1 base and J shed 2 bases, with 12 bases lying between them. This CDR3 is 16 amino acids long. Germline CDR1 and CDR2: SGHTA and FQGNSA. In DNA, the CDR3 is TGTGCCAGCAGCTTAGGGGACTTAGGTGGCAATCAGCCCCAGCATTTT. Protein sequence: CASSLGDLGGNQPQHF.

J is TRBJ2-2 and V is TRBV29-1; tentative D call: TRBD1 (5 bases). Germline values: CDR1 SQVTM, CDR2 ANQGSEA. The CDR3 length is 11 residues. The V end lost 7 bases, the J end lost 6 bases, and 9 bases lay between the germline ends. This CDR3 is CSAVGPGELFF. The DNA for the CDR3 is TGCAGCGCTGTGGGGCCCGGGGAGCTGTTTTTT.

The gene calls are TRBV7-2 and TRBJ2-3, with D perhaps TRBD2 (5 bases). With 6 bases removed from V and 3 bases from J, the gap between germline ends came to 13 bases. Germline values: CDR1 SGHTA, CDR2 FQGNSA. This CDR3 contains 14 residues. The CDR3 reads CASRKLGPTDTQYF. For the CDR3, the DNA is TGTGCCAGCAGGAAACTAGGCCCAACAGATACGCAGTATTTT. Full variable domain (missing parts from reference TRBV7-2 and TRBJ2-3): GAGVSQSPSNKVTEKGKDVELRCDPISGHTALYWYRQSLGQGLEFLIYFQGNSAPDKSGLPSDRFSAERTGGSVSTLTIQRTQQEDSAVYLCASRKLGPTDTQYFGPGTRLTVL.

A remark on this clone: At one boundary the junction diverges from the germline segment, which might be a read error. The chain uses TRBV7-7 and TRBJ2-5, with D perhaps matching TRBD2 (5 bases). The CDR3 is 13 residues long. The germline CDR1 and CDR2 sequences are SSHAT and FNYEAQ (reference sequence). CDR3: CASSWTVQETQYF. CDR3 DNA sequence: TGTGCTAGCAGCTGGACTGTCCAAGAGACCCAGTACTTC.

The chain is built from TRBV10-1 and TRBJ2-3, with a possible D match to TRBD2 (6 bases). From germline, CDR1 is WNHNN and CDR2 SYGVQD (reference sequence). The germline V and J ends were trimmed by 4 bases and 5 bases, with 13 bases remaining between them. This CDR3 spans 14 amino acids. The CDR3 here is CASSGGGVGDTQYF. In nucleotides, the CDR3 is TGCGCCAGCAGTGGCGGAGGGGTCGGAGATACGCAGTATTTT.

The rearrangement uses TRBV21-1 and TRBJ1-1; the DNA was not compared with TRBD1, the D call given in the table. TRBV21-1 is a recognized pseudogene. CDR3 length equals 14 residues. CDR3 coding DNA: TGTGCCAGCAGCAAAGACAGGGCCCACACTGAAGCTTTCTTT. This codes for CASSKDRAHTEAFF.

This clone was seen a handful of times. For the CDR3, the DNA is TGTGCCAGCAGCCCCACGGGACAGGGGAATGAGCAGTTCTTC. Translation: CASSPTGQGNEQFF. V and J are TRBV7-3 and TRBJ2-1; TRBD1 matches at 10 bases. CDR1 is SGHTA, CDR2 FQGTGA, per germline. V shed 5 bases and J 7 bases; nucleotides not matched to a gene: 5. This CDR3 comprises 14 residues.

The chain uses TRBV6-2 or TRBV6-3 and TRBJ1-6; D is undetermined. This CDR3 spans 12 amino acids. Trimming left V 5 bases short and J 10 bases short, with 9 bases between. Germline V lookup: CDR1 MNHEY, CDR2 SVGEGT. The CDR3: CASSEAPSPLHF. Written as DNA, the CDR3 is TGTGCCAGCAGTGAGGCACCATCACCCCTCCACTTT.

V usage is TRBV28 and J usage is TRBJ1-5, with 7 bases aligning to TRBD1. The junction had 4 bases not matched to a gene; V was cut back by 3 bases and J by 2 bases. CDR3 length: 15 residues. The V gene's germline CDR1 is MDHEN and CDR2 SYDVKM. This chain's CDR3 is CASSFYRGGNQPQHF. For the CDR3, the DNA is TGTGCCAGCAGTTTCTACAGGGGAGGCAATCAGCCCCAGCATTTT.

The gene calls are TRBV3-1 (or the pseudogene TRBV3-2) and TRBJ1-6; 8 positions match TRBD1. Germline trimming cut 3 bases from V and 8 bases from J; bases unmatched to any gene: 0. This CDR3 contains 13 residues. Germline V gene sequence: CDR1 LGHDT, CDR2 YNNKEL (reference sequence). The CDR3 sequence: CASSQDRDSPLHF. CDR3 nucleotides: TGTGCCAGCAGCCAGGACAGGGATTCACCCCTCCACTTT.

The chain links TRBV19 to TRBJ2-1; D perhaps matches TRBD2 (6 bases). The CDR3 runs 18 residues. Looked up from germline, CDR1 is LNHDA and CDR2 is SQIVND (reference sequence). The V end was cut by 7 bases, the J end by 0 bases, with 22 bases between. The CDR3: CASKWRDSAMSSYNEQFF. The CDR3 nucleotides are TGTGCCAGTAAGTGGCGGGATTCAGCCATGAGCTCCTACAATGAGCAGTTCTTC.

This rearrangement joins TRBV18 to TRBJ2-2; TRBD1 agrees at 7 bases. The trim removed 5 bases at V and 6 bases at J, leaving 9 bases unmatched. Germline values: CDR1 KGHSH, CDR2 LQKENI. This CDR3 is built from 15 residues. The CDR3 reads CASSDSTGFAGELFF. The CDR3 coding sequence is TGTGCCAGCTCAGACTCGACAGGGTTCGCCGGGGAGCTGTTTTTT.

Only a few counts were recorded for this clone. The CDR3 region has the DNA TGTGCCACCAGCAGAGGCCCTAGCGGGACCGGGGAAGGTCAGTTCTTC. As protein: CATSRGPSGTGEGQFF. This chain uses TRBV15 with TRBJ2-1; TRBD2 aligns across 9 bases. The CDR3 sequence is 16 residues long. Germline V CDR1 and CDR2: LNHNV, YYDKDF (reference sequence). J gave up 13 bases and V 1 base, and 14 bases lay outside the gene matches.

The chain joins TRBV10-3 to TRBJ2-3, with D possibly being TRBD2 (5 bases). The germline CDR1 and CDR2 sequences are ENHRY and SYGVKD. This CDR3 contains 14 residues. Trimming took 10 bases from V and 2 from J, leaving 16 bases between them. The CDR3 DNA reads as TGTGCCACCAGAGCGGAGGCCGACACAGATACGCAGTATTTT. Amino acid sequence: CATRAEADTDTQYF.

This rearrangement joins TRBV28 to TRBJ1-2; TRBD1 matches 10 bases. This CDR3 is built from 13 residues. Germline CDR1 MDHEN, CDR2 SYDVKM. J was trimmed by 1 base and V by 9 bases; bases with no gene match: 2. This CDR3 reads CASGTGVNYGYTF. CDR3 DNA: TGTGCCAGTGGGACAGGGGTTAACTATGGCTACACCTTC.

The chain combines TRBV5-6 with TRBJ2-7; maybe TRBD2 (5 bases). Trimming cost V 1 base and J 2 bases, with 13 bases left between them. Germline CDR1 is SGHDT and CDR2 is YYEEEE. The CDR3 length is 15 residues. CDR3 in DNA: TGTGCCAGCAGCTTGTACGGGGAAAAGGCCTACGAGCAGTACTTC. It encodes CASSLYGEKAYEQYF.

The chain is built from TRBV5-1 and TRBJ1-2; tentative D call: TRBD1 (5 bases). Germline lookup yields CDR1 SGHRS and CDR2 YFSETQ. This CDR3 has 15 residues. V was pared by 3 bases and J by 4 bases, with 16 bases between. CDR3 sequence (DNA): TGCGCCAGCAGCTCATCAGCAGGGTTGGTCTATGGCTACACCTTC. Its protein is CASSSSAGLVYGYTF. Complete variable domain (other parts from reference TRBV5-1 and TRBJ1-2): KAGVTQTPRYLIKTRGQQVTLSCSPISGHRSVSWYQQTPGQGLQFLFEYFSETQRNKGNFPGRFSGRQFSNSRSEMNVSTLELGDSALYLCASSSSAGLVYGYTFGSGTRLTVV.